The sample holds one count of the clone carrying this TCR beta chain. CDR1 MRHNA and CDR2 SNTAGT come from the germline V gene. V gave up 6 bases and J gave up 2 bases; unmatched junction bases: 6. The CDR3 contains 15 residues. The data were taken from a study of blood T cell repertoires in COVID-19. Across the whole study: Sources were T cells, B-cell-depleted T cells, or PBMCs; the material itself was cDNA or gDNA.

The authors' processing: Reference gene primer amplification gave estimated nucleated cell counts. Assay: immunoSEQ multiplex PCR; the TCRdb copy retains only in-frame clones and omits some. Clone size and the V and J calls come from that table; the DNA yielded D and trimming. The sample lists fewer than 25,000 clones; around 86% were seen once. Sequencing was done on a sample of peripheral blood. The receptor's source is a human donor with active COVID-19. The donor label of this sample is uncertain. The V and J genes are TRBV6-4 and TRBJ2-7; TRBD2 aligns across 11 bases. As DNA, the CDR3 is TGTGCCAGCAGCCAACTAGCGGGAGTAACCTACGAGCAGTACTTC. It encodes CASSQLAGVTYEQYF.